What follows are 21 T cell receptor beta chains derived from one specimen sequenced in a study of human T cells and chemical hapten exposure. Using its own MiXCR run on the RACE reads, TCRdb lists one record per CDR3 protein. The sample lists some 89,000 distinct CDR3 sequences, about 9.4% occurring once. The time point denotes: patch test 2, 6 weeks after DPC sensitization. Indicated treatment: therapeutic diphenylcyclopropenone sensitization with weekly scalp DPC. Sequenced here: whole blood, sampled in connection with sensitization to the hapten diphenylcyclopropenone (DPC). The receptor source for this set is a woman aged 25 to 39 with alopecia areata. Some clones in this sample may be carry-over from other donors' samples.

This clonotype came up many times. CDR3 sequence (DNA): TGCAGCGTTGAGGACGCGGGCCGAAGGGAGCAGTACTTC. This gives the protein CSVEDAGRREQYF. V and J are TRBV29-1 and TRBJ2-7, with TRBD2 as a possible D gene (5 bases). CDR3 length equals 13 residues. Germline lookup yields CDR1 SQVTM and CDR2 ANQGSEA. Trimming shortened V by 3 bases and J by 7 bases, and 16 bases separated the two germline ends.

In its sample, this clonotype was seen many times. This chain uses TRBV18 with TRBJ2-1, with D hard to call. This CDR3 is built from 13 residues. Per germline, CDR1 KGHSH and CDR2 LQKENI. Deletions cut 0 bases from V and 6 bases from J, with 6 bases between. The CDR3 DNA sequence: TGTGCCAGCTCACCACCTTCTGCCAATGAGCAGTTCTTC. This gives the protein CASSPPSANEQFF.

This clonotype was counted a few times. The chain couples TRBV7-2 to TRBJ2-1; no clear D. Germline values: CDR1 SGHTA, CDR2 FQGNSA. The CDR3 has 12 residues. The V gene lost 2 bases and the J gene lost 13 bases, with 12 bases spanning the gap. The CDR3 here is CASSLNLGAQFF. The CDR3 DNA reads TGTGCCAGCAGCTTAAACCTGGGCGCTCAGTTCTTC.

This clonotype was seen at least ten times. The V and J genes are TRBV13 and TRBJ1-2; D call uncertain. The germline V gene has CDR1 PRHDT and CDR2 FYEKMQ (reference sequence). Trimming shortened V by 5 bases and J by 1 base, and 11 bases separated the two germline ends. The CDR3 totals 14 residues. The CDR3 region has the DNA TGTGCCAGCAGCGAAAGAACAGATAACTATGGCTACACCTTC. Protein sequence: CASSERTDNYGYTF.

This clonotype was observed at least ten times. The chain recombines TRBV12-3 or TRBV12-4 with TRBJ2-2, with a tentative D call TRBD1 (6 bases). Trimming stripped 6 bases from V and 6 bases from J, with 11 bases between. The CDR3 is made up of 13 amino acids. In DNA, the CDR3 is TGTGCCAGCAGCCAAGGGGGACCCGGGGAGCTGTTTTTT. It translates to CASSQGGPGELFF.

This clonotype has ten or more counts. J is TRBJ2-6 and V is TRBV30; D not resolved. This CDR3 comprises 16 residues. Germline V gene data show CDR1 as GTSNPN and CDR2 as SVGIG (reference sequence). V was clipped by 2 bases and J by 0 bases, with 11 bases between them. CDR3 region: CAWSNLQSSGANVLTF. As DNA, the CDR3 is TGTGCCTGGAGTAATTTACAGAGCTCTGGGGCCAACGTCCTGACTTTC.

This clonotype showed up many times. The chain joins TRBV20-1 to TRBJ2-1, with 11 bases lining up with TRBD1. The CDR3 consists of 13 residues. Looked up from germline, CDR1 is DFQATT and CDR2 is SNEGSKA (reference sequence). The J segment lost 5 bases and the V segment lost 7 bases, leaving 4 bases of the junction unmatched. CDR3 bases: TGCAGTGGGGACAGGGGGAGGGACAATGAGCAGTTCTTC. This translates into CSGDRGRDNEQFF.

In its sample, this clonotype was seen many times. The CDR3 sequence: CASSENLAGVGRGQNIQYF. Here the CDR3 DNA reads TGCGCCAGCAGTGAGAATCTAGCGGGAGTTGGGAGAGGGCAAAACATTCAGTACTTC. The rearrangement uses TRBV10-2 and TRBJ2-4, with TRBD2 matching over 10 bases. The germline V gene encodes CDR1 WSHSY and CDR2 SAAADI. Trimming removed 2 bases from V and 5 bases from J; junction bases left unmatched: 15. The length of the CDR3 is 19 residues.

This clonotype was seen at least ten times. The chain recombines TRBV19 with TRBJ2-1; TRBD1 aligns across 8 bases. The CDR3 sequence is 19 residues long. The germline CDR1 and CDR2 sequences are LNHDA and SQIVND (reference sequence). V lost 3 bases to trimming and J lost 0 bases; unmatched junction nucleotides: 13. CDR3 nucleotide sequence: TGTGCCAGTAGTATGGAGGGACAGGAGGGGCCCCTCTCCTACAATGAGCAGTTCTTC. Translated: CASSMEGQEGPLSYNEQFF.

This clonotype was counted at least ten times. The chain uses TRBV20-1 and TRBJ1-4, with 8 nucleotides matching TRBD1. The CDR3 is 15 amino acids. The germline V gene encodes CDR1 DFQATT and CDR2 SNEGSKA (reference sequence). J gave up 6 bases and V 0 bases, and 6 bases lay outside the gene matches. The CDR3 region has the DNA TGCAGTGCTAGAGATGTCAGGGGGCGGGATGAAAAACTGTTTTTT. It encodes CSARDVRGRDEKLFF.

This clonotype was found many times. This rearrangement joins TRBV6-2 or TRBV6-3 to TRBJ2-7; D tentatively fits TRBD1 or TRBD2 (6 bases each). Germline V gene sequence: CDR1 MNHEY, CDR2 SVGEGT. The CDR3 is 15 residues long. The ends were cut back, 2 bases at V and 1 base at J, with 12 bases in the middle. This CDR3 reads CASSYGGGISYEQYF. The CDR3 DNA is TGTGCCAGCAGTTACGGAGGGGGAATTTCCTACGAGCAGTACTTC.

The J gene is TRBJ1-1, the V gene TRBV20-1; a weak D match, TRBD1 (5 bases). The CDR3 has 12 residues. With 5 bases removed from V and 5 bases from J, the gap between germline ends came to 12 bases. CDR1 and CDR2 (germline): DFQATT, SNEGSKA (reference sequence). CDR3 nucleotides: TGCAGTGCTGGGGATGGGGCGACTGAAGCTTTCTTT. It translates to CSAGDGATEAFF.

This clonotype was observed a handful of times. This rearrangement joins TRBV18 to TRBJ1-1; 7 bases match TRBD1. Germline V gives CDR1 KGHSH, CDR2 LQKENI. V lost 4 bases to trimming and J lost 3 bases; unmatched junction nucleotides: 14. The CDR3 extends over 17 amino acids. The CDR3 DNA sequence: TGTGCCAGCTCACGTACAAAGACGACAGGGCGGCACACTGAAGCTTTCTTT. Translation: CASSRTKTTGRHTEAFF.

This clonotype turned up a few times. The rearrangement links TRBV27 to TRBJ2-3; 7 bases map to TRBD1. The V segment lost 3 bases and the J segment 4 bases; nucleotides outside the gene matches: 7. CDR3 length: 15 amino acids. CDR1 is MNHEY and CDR2 is SMNVEV in the germline V gene (reference sequence). CDR3 nucleotides: TGTGCCAGCAGTTTGAGCAGGGGGTTTTCAGATACGCAGTATTTT. Translating gives CASSLSRGFSDTQYF.

The rearrangement links TRBV11-2 to TRBJ2-2, with D perhaps TRBD1 (5 bases). CDR1 and CDR2 from the germline V gene are SGHAT and FQNNGV. CDR3 length equals 13 residues. The V gene lost 1 base and the J gene lost 5 bases, with 5 bases spanning the gap. The chain's CDR3 is CASSLGTTGELFF. The CDR3 region has the DNA TGTGCCAGCAGCTTAGGGACAACCGGGGAGCTGTTTTTT.

This clonotype was detected only a few times. The chain employs TRBV24-1 and TRBJ1-1; D uncertain. Trimming cost V 9 bases and J 1 base, with 11 bases left between them. The CDR3 consists of 13 residues. Per germline, CDR1 KGHDR and CDR2 SFDVKD. This chain's CDR3 is CATRLAGNTEAFF. CDR3 sequence (DNA): TGTGCCACCCGTCTGGCGGGGAACACTGAAGCTTTCTTT.

J is TRBJ2-7 and V is TRBV18; tentatively, D is TRBD2 (6 bases). Germline V gives CDR1 KGHSH, CDR2 LQKENI. V gave up 3 bases and J gave up 3 bases, with 9 bases separating them. This CDR3 region has 13 residues. CDR3 in DNA: TGTGCCAGCTCACCTGGGACTGACTACGAGCAGTACTTC. Translation gives CASSPGTDYEQYF.

This clonotype was detected many times. This sequence joins TRBV11-2 and TRBJ2-1, with D maybe TRBD2 (5 bases). The CDR3 spans 16 residues. Germline loops: CDR1 SGHAT, CDR2 FQNNGV. Deletions cut 1 base from V and 3 bases from J, with 13 bases between. The CDR3 is CASSLGVLAVYNEQFF. CDR3 sequence (DNA): TGTGCCAGCAGCTTAGGTGTGCTAGCAGTCTACAATGAGCAGTTCTTC.

This clonotype was counted many times. The V and J genes are TRBV6-5 and TRBJ2-6; 11 nucleotides align to TRBD1. The CDR3 loop spans 20 amino acids. The germline gives CDR1 MNHEY, CDR2 SVGAGI. Losses at the gene ends were 2 bases for V and 1 base for J; bases not matched to a gene: 10. In nucleotides, the CDR3 is TGTGCCAGCAGTTACGGCCCCATCGGGACAGGGGGTTCTGGGGCCAACGTCCTGACTTTC. It specifies CASSYGPIGTGGSGANVLTF.

CDR3 residues: CASTVIAANTGELFF. CDR3 bases: TGTGCCAGTACCGTAATAGCGGCCAACACCGGGGAGCTGTTTTTT. The chain employs TRBV19 and TRBJ2-2; TRBD2 might be the D (6 bases). The V gene lost 7 bases and the J gene lost 2 bases, with 14 bases spanning the gap. Germline V lookup: CDR1 LNHDA, CDR2 SQIVND (reference sequence). The CDR3 contains 15 residues.

This clonotype was counted at least ten times. This chain joins TRBV6-2 or TRBV6-3 and TRBJ1-5; D remains unclear. V shed 5 bases and J shed 7 bases, with 9 bases lying between them. The CDR3 has 12 amino acids. The germline gives CDR1 MNHEY, CDR2 SVGEGT. CDR3 region: CASSRGVQPQHF. The CDR3 DNA sequence: TGTGCCAGCAGTCGCGGGGTACAGCCCCAGCATTTT.